Here is one T cell receptor beta chain with its context. Its cognate antigen is unknown. These data come from a study of shared clonotypes between healthy human individuals. The study, taken as a whole, reports: Naive CD4 clonotypes were shared across a handful of donors at 4% to 5%.

The authors' processing: Junction-only immunoSEQ sequences carried no quality scores, so filtering differed. Assay: immunoSEQ multiplex PCR; the TCRdb copy retains only in-frame clones and omits some. That table is the source of V, J and clone size, and D and trimming were worked out from the DNA. The sample holds more than 2 million clones, approximately 95% seen once. Donors, healthy HIV-negative adults, lacked recent acute infections or vaccinations. From CD4+ cells came CD45RA+ naive and CD45RA-negative memory subsets. Sequencing was carried out using naive CD4+ T cells sorted from blood. Regarding subset: CD45RA+ positively selected. The sequence was collected from a man younger than 35 in good health.

CDR3: CAISDPGAAGYTF. The CDR3 DNA follows: TGTGCCATCAGTGACCCAGGGGCCGCTGGCTACACCTTC. This rearrangement joins TRBV10-3 to TRBJ1-2, with a weak D call TRBD1 (6 bases). The CDR3 runs 13 residues. V lost 3 bases, J lost 7 bases, and 12 bases lay in between. CDR1 is ENHRY, CDR2 SYGVKD, per germline.